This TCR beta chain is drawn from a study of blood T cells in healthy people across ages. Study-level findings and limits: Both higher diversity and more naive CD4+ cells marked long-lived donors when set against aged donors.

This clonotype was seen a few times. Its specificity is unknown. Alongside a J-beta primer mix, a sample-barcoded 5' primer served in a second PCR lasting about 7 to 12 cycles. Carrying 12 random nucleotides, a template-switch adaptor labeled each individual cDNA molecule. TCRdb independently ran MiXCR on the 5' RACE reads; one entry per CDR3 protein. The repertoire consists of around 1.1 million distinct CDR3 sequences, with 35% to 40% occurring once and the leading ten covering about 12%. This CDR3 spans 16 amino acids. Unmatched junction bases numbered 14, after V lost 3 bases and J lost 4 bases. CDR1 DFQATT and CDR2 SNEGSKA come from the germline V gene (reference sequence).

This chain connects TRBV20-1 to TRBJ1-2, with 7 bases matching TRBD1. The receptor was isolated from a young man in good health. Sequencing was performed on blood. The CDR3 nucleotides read TGCAGTGCTAGTTCGGTAGGGGGCAGGGGGACCTATGGCTACACCTTC. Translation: CSASSVGGRGTYGYTF.